A selection of T cell receptor beta chains follows, all from one sample in a study of T cells in localized non-small cell lung cancer. The protocol was immunoSEQ multiplex PCR, while the TCRdb copy is restricted to in-frame clones and leaves out a portion. This sample has 130,000 or so clones, with approximately 88% found just once. The specimen comprised peripheral blood, sampled before any cancer treatment. All receptors come from a female donor over 55 with stage I lung adenocarcinoma. The CDR3 runs from the conserved cysteine through the conserved F or W. Fields, in order: J gene, D gene, CDR3 length, V gene, clone size, CDR3 protein, CDR3 DNA. A D gene is named only where the DNA matches it firmly. Not all rows give a size; the values are once, few, many and, for expanded clones, a class.

j_call: TRBJ1-2; d_call: NA; cdr3_length: 15; v_call: TRBV28; clone_size: NA; cdr3_aa: CASSFPGLKKDGYTF; cdr3_nt: TGTGCCAGCAGTTTTCCAGGCCTTAAAAAAGATGGCTACACCTTC
j_call: TRBJ2-2; d_call: TRBD2; cdr3_length: 18; v_call: TRBV4-1; clone_size: NA; cdr3_aa: CASSHLPGTSGNTGELFF; cdr3_nt: TGCGCCAGCAGCCATTTGCCCGGGACTAGCGGCAACACCGGGGAGCTGTTTTTT
j_call: TRBJ1-5; d_call: NA; cdr3_length: 14; v_call: TRBV12-5; clone_size: NA; cdr3_aa: CASWAGVKWEPQHF; cdr3_nt: TGTGCTAGTTGGGCGGGGGTAAAATGGGAGCCCCAGCATTTT
j_call: TRBJ2-1; d_call: NA; cdr3_length: 14; v_call: TRBV6-1; clone_size: NA; cdr3_aa: CALREGSMYNEQFF; cdr3_nt: TGTGCCCTTCGGGAAGGATCGATGTACAATGAGCAGTTCTTC
j_call: TRBJ2-7; d_call: TRBD1; cdr3_length: 16; v_call: TRBV7-9; clone_size: once; cdr3_aa: CASSPSGQGGHHEQYF; cdr3_nt: TGTGCCAGCAGCCCATCCGGACAGGGGGGCCATCACGAGCAGTACTTC
j_call: TRBJ1-5; d_call: NA; cdr3_length: 18; v_call: TRBV23-1; clone_size: NA; cdr3_aa: CASTPPTRGHLVNQPQHF; cdr3_nt: TGCGCCAGCACCCCACCCACTAGGGGACATTTGGTAAATCAGCCCCAGCATTTT
j_call: TRBJ2-1; d_call: NA; cdr3_length: 11; v_call: TRBV30; clone_size: NA; cdr3_aa: CAWSVMDEQFF; cdr3_nt: TGTGCCTGGAGTGTCATGGATGAGCAGTTCTTC
j_call: TRBJ2-6; d_call: TRBD1; cdr3_length: 17; v_call: TRBV23-1; clone_size: NA; cdr3_aa: CARRGQGMGSGANVLTF; cdr3_nt: TGCGCCCGCAGGGGGCAGGGGATGGGCTCTGGGGCCAACGTCCTGACTTTC
j_call: TRBJ2-1; d_call: NA; cdr3_length: 12; v_call: TRBV6-6; clone_size: NA; cdr3_aa: CASGTRGNEQFF; cdr3_nt: TGTGCCAGCGGTACCAGGGGCAATGAGCAGTTCTTC
j_call: TRBJ2-2; d_call: NA; cdr3_length: 14; v_call: TRBV6-6; clone_size: NA; cdr3_aa: CASSYRSDTGELFF; cdr3_nt: TGTGCCAGCAGTTATAGGAGTGACACCGGGGAGCTGTTTTTT
j_call: TRBJ2-7; d_call: NA; cdr3_length: 11; v_call: TRBV11-2; clone_size: NA; cdr3_aa: CASSLRGEQYF; cdr3_nt: TGTGCCAGCAGCTTACGCGGCGAGCAGTACTTC
j_call: TRBJ2-7; d_call: TRBD2; cdr3_length: 15; v_call: TRBV10-1; clone_size: NA; cdr3_aa: CASSAALAGSGEQYF; cdr3_nt: TGCGCCAGCAGTGCCGCACTAGCGGGTTCGGGGGAGCAGTACTTC
j_call: TRBJ2-1; d_call: TRBD2; cdr3_length: 16; v_call: TRBV5-6; clone_size: NA; cdr3_aa: CASSSMTSGRDNEQFF; cdr3_nt: TGTGCCAGCAGCTCTATGACTAGCGGGCGGGACAATGAGCAGTTCTTC
j_call: TRBJ2-7; d_call: NA; cdr3_length: 13; v_call: TRBV18; clone_size: NA; cdr3_aa: CASSPDGLGEQYF; cdr3_nt: TGTGCCAGCTCACCTGACGGGCTGGGCGAGCAGTACTTC
j_call: TRBJ2-5; d_call: NA; cdr3_length: 15; v_call: TRBV6-4; clone_size: NA; cdr3_aa: CASSPGREPGETQYF; cdr3_nt: TGTGCCAGCAGTCCAGGCAGGGAGCCAGGAGAGACCCAGTACTTC
j_call: TRBJ2-1; d_call: TRBD2; cdr3_length: 14; v_call: TRBV29-1; clone_size: NA; cdr3_aa: CSVAIAGAINEQFF; cdr3_nt: TGCAGCGTTGCGATAGCGGGAGCGATTAATGAGCAGTTCTTC
j_call: TRBJ1-2; d_call: NA; cdr3_length: 14; v_call: TRBV19; clone_size: NA; cdr3_aa: CASSTDRFLGGYTF; cdr3_nt: TGTGCCAGTAGTACCGACAGGTTCTTGGGAGGCTACACCTTC
j_call: TRBJ1-1; d_call: NA; cdr3_length: 12; v_call: TRBV28; clone_size: NA; cdr3_aa: CASSPWLGEAFF; cdr3_nt: TGTGCCAGCAGTCCATGGCTCGGTGAAGCTTTCTTT
j_call: TRBJ1-1; d_call: NA; cdr3_length: 14; v_call: TRBV2; clone_size: once; cdr3_aa: CASSRRTSVAEAFF; cdr3_nt: TGTGCCAGCAGTAGAAGGACAAGTGTAGCTGAAGCTTTCTTT
j_call: TRBJ2-1; d_call: NA; cdr3_length: 16; v_call: TRBV18; clone_size: NA; cdr3_aa: CASSPRWQGASDEQFF; cdr3_nt: TGTGCCAGCTCACCACGGTGGCAGGGAGCCTCCGATGAGCAGTTCTTC
j_call: TRBJ1-4; d_call: TRBD1; cdr3_length: 18; v_call: TRBV5-4; clone_size: NA; cdr3_aa: CASSYGPGQGATNEKLFF; cdr3_nt: TGTGCCAGCAGCTACGGACCGGGACAGGGGGCAACTAATGAAAAACTGTTTTTT
j_call: TRBJ1-3; d_call: NA; cdr3_length: 13; v_call: TRBV6-1; clone_size: NA; cdr3_aa: CASRAAAGNTIYF; cdr3_nt: TGTGCCAGCAGAGCCGCCGCTGGAAACACCATATATTTT
j_call: TRBJ2-3; d_call: TRBD1; cdr3_length: 14; v_call: TRBV28; clone_size: few; cdr3_aa: CASRSTGGPDTQYF; cdr3_nt: TGTGCCAGCCGGTCCACAGGGGGCCCAGATACGCAGTATTTT
j_call: TRBJ1-1; d_call: NA; cdr3_length: 14; v_call: TRBV6-6; clone_size: NA; cdr3_aa: CASSYSMGNTEAFF; cdr3_nt: TGTGCCAGCAGTTACTCGATGGGGAACACTGAAGCTTTCTTT
j_call: TRBJ2-7; d_call: TRBD1; cdr3_length: 13; v_call: TRBV2; clone_size: NA; cdr3_aa: CASQGTGSYEQYF; cdr3_nt: TGTGCCAGCCAAGGGACAGGGTCCTACGAGCAGTACTTC
j_call: TRBJ2-7; d_call: NA; cdr3_length: 14; v_call: TRBV7-2; clone_size: NA; cdr3_aa: CASSSGTYSYEQYF; cdr3_nt: TGTGCCAGCAGCTCAGGGACTTATTCCTACGAGCAGTACTTC
j_call: TRBJ2-6; d_call: NA; cdr3_length: 17; v_call: TRBV18; clone_size: once; cdr3_aa: CASSPGGDYSGANVLTF; cdr3_nt: TGTGCCAGCTCACCAGGGGGCGATTACTCTGGGGCCAACGTCCTGACTTTC
j_call: TRBJ1-1; d_call: NA; cdr3_length: 18; v_call: TRBV28; clone_size: NA; cdr3_aa: CASSLYLVVGTENTEAFF; cdr3_nt: TGTGCCAGCAGTTTGTATCTCGTCGTCGGGACGGAAAACACTGAAGCTTTCTTT
j_call: TRBJ1-1; d_call: NA; cdr3_length: 11; v_call: TRBV28; clone_size: NA; cdr3_aa: CASSLQWEAFF; cdr3_nt: TGTGCCAGCAGTTTACAATGGGAAGCTTTCTTT
j_call: TRBJ1-1; d_call: TRBD1; cdr3_length: 14; v_call: TRBV19; clone_size: NA; cdr3_aa: CASSFDRANTEAFF; cdr3_nt: TGTGCCAGTAGCTTCGACAGGGCGAACACTGAAGCTTTCTTT
j_call: TRBJ2-7; d_call: NA; cdr3_length: 13; v_call: TRBV5-4; clone_size: NA; cdr3_aa: CASSLAGGSEQYF; cdr3_nt: TGTGCCAGCAGCTTGGCTGGGGGTAGTGAGCAGTACTTC
j_call: TRBJ1-4; d_call: NA; cdr3_length: 14; v_call: TRBV28; clone_size: NA; cdr3_aa: CASGRGTTNEKLFF; cdr3_nt: TGTGCCAGCGGGAGGGGGACAACTAATGAAAAACTGTTTTTT
j_call: TRBJ2-3; d_call: TRBD2; cdr3_length: 15; v_call: TRBV11-2; clone_size: NA; cdr3_aa: CASSLRLAVTDTQYF; cdr3_nt: TGTGCCAGCAGCTTACGACTAGCGGTCACAGATACGCAGTATTTT